The entry below gives a single T cell receptor (beta chain) sequence along with its context. This specimen comes from a study of beta chain features in type 1 diabetes. Germline V lookup: CDR1 LNHDA, CDR2 SQIVND (reference sequence). Trimming removed 4 bases from V and 0 bases from J, with 13 bases in between. This CDR3 spans 16 amino acids. Sequenced material consisted of expressed TCRB transcripts (all of the isolated RNA was reverse transcribed). The assay was immunoSEQ multiplex PCR, and TCRdb's table has in-frame clones only and misses some. Among 900,000 or so clones, about a sixth were seen once, and the ten largest hold around 0.02%. A single heparinised draw of about 100 mL on average was taken per donor. Using CD45RO/CCR7/CD25/CD127/CD95/CD27, CD4+ naive, central memory, regulatory and stem cell-like memory cells were sorted.

This chain connects TRBV19 to TRBJ1-5; D gene uncertain. Material for sequencing was naive CD4+ T cells from blood. This TCR derives from a woman aged 18-29 years in good health. CDR3 amino acids: CASSKQTRYSNQPQHF. In DNA, the CDR3 is TGTGCCAGTAGTAAACAGACCCGTTATAGCAATCAGCCCCAGCATTTT.